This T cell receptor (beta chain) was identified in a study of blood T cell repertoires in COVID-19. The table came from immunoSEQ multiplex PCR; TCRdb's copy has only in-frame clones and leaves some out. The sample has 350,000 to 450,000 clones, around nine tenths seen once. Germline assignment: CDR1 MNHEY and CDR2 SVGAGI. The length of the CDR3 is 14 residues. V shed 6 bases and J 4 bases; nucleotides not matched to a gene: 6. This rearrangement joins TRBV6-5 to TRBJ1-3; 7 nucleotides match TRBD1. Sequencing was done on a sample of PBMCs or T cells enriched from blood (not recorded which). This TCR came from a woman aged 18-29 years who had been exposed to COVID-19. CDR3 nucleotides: TGTGCCAGCAGAGGAACAGGGGTGGGAAACACCATATATTTT. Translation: CASRGTGVGNTIYF.